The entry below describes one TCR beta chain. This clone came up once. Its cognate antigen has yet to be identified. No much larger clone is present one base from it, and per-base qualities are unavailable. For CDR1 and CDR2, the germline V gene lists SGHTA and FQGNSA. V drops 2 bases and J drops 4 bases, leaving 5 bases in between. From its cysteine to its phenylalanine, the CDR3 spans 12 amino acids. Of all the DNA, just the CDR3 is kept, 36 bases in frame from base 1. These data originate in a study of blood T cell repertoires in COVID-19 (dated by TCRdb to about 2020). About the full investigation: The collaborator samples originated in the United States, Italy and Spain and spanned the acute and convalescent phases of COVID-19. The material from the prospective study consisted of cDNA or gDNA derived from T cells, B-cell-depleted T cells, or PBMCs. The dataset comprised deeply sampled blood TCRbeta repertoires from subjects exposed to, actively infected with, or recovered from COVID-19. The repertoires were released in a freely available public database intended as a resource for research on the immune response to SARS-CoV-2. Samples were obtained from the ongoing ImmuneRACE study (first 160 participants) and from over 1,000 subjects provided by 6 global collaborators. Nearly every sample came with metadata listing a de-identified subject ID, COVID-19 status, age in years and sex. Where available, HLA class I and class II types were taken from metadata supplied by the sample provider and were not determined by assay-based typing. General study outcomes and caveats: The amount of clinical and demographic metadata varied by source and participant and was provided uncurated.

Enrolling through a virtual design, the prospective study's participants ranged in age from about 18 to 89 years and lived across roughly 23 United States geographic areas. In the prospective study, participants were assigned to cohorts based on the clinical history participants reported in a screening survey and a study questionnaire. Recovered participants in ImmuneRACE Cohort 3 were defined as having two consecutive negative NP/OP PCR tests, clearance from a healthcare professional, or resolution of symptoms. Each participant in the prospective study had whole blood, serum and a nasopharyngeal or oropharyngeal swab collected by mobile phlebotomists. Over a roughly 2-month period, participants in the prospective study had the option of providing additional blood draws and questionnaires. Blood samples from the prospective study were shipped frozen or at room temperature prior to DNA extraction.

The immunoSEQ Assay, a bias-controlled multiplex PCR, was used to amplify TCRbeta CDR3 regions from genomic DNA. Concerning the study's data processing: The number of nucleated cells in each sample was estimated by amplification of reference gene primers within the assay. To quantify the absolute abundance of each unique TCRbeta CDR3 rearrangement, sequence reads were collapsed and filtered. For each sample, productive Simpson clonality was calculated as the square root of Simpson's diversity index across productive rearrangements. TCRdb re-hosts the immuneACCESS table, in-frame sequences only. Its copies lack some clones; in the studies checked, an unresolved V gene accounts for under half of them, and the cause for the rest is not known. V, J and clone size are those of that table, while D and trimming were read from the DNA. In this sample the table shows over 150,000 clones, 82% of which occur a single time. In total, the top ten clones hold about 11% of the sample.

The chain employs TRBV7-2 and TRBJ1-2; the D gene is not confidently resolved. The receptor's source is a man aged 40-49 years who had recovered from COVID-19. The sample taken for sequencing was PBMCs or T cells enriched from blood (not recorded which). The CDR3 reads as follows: CASSLRSYGYTF. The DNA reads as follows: TGTGCCAGCAGCTTAAGGAGCTATGGCTACACCTTC.